The 26 T cell receptor beta chains in this list originate from one sample, sequenced in a study of CD8 T cells in Susac syndrome. A quantity of about 0.5 to 1 ug RNA underwent reverse transcription using random hexamers. From the immunoSEQ multiplex PCR reads, TCRdb called clonotypes with MiXCR, one entry per CDR3 protein. The data show tens of thousands of distinct CDR3 sequences, approximately 95% seen once. The sample was CD8+ T cells from PBMCs. These receptors originate from a human donor with Susac syndrome.

This clonotype has a handful of counts. The chain employs TRBV2 and TRBJ2-5, with no clear D. Per germline, CDR1 SNHLY and CDR2 FYNNEI. The length of the CDR3 is 13 residues. V lost 0 bases to trimming and J lost 5 bases, with 7 bases between them. The CDR3 nucleotides are TGTGCCAGCAGTGAAGCCCTAAGGGAGACCCAGTACTTC. As protein: CASSEALRETQYF. Using reference TRBV2 and TRBJ2-5 for the parts outside the CDR3, the full variable domain is EPEVTQTPSHQVTQMGQEVILRCVPISNHLYFYWYRQILGQKVEFLVSFYNNEISEKSEIFDDQFSVERPDGSNFTLKIRSTKLEDSAMYFCASSEALRETQYFGPGTRLLVL.

V is TRBV7-9 and J is TRBJ1-1; maybe TRBD1 (6 bases). CDR1 and CDR2 (germline): SEHNR, FQNEAQ (reference sequence). CDR3 length equals 15 residues. Trimming pared 7 bases from V and 5 bases from J, leaving 20 bases between. DNA of the CDR3: TGTGCCAGCAACCCGCCAGGGGTCGGTGGGACTGAAGCTTTCTTT. Translation gives CASNPPGVGGTEAFF.

CDR3 protein: CSVSGLDTQYF. The CDR3 coding sequence is TGCAGCGTGTCAGGACTCGACACGCAGTATTTT. The rearrangement uses TRBV29-1 and TRBJ2-3; tentatively, D is TRBD2 (5 bases). V lost 6 bases, J lost 9 bases, and 13 bases lay in between. Germline CDR1 reads SQVTM; CDR2 reads ANQGSEA. The CDR3 contains 11 residues.

This clonotype came up once. The chain couples TRBV30 to TRBJ2-3; TRBD1 aligns across 8 bases. CDR3 length: 15 residues. Germline CDR1 and CDR2: GTSNPN and SVGIG (reference sequence). The V and J ends lost 2 bases and 2 bases, in that order; junction bases with no gene match: 6. The CDR3 sequence: CAWSFTGGLTDTQYF. The DNA for the CDR3 is TGTGCCTGGAGTTTTACAGGGGGTCTCACAGATACGCAGTATTTT.

This chain connects TRBV3-1 to TRBJ2-7, with 12 bases matching TRBD2. V dropped 6 bases and J dropped 7; count of bases not matched to a gene: 10. From germline, CDR1 is LGHDT and CDR2 YNNKEL (reference sequence). The CDR3 covers 15 residues. DNA for the CDR3: TGTGCCAGCAGTCCGACTAGCGGGAGCTTTGGGGAGCAGTACTTC. It is translated as CASSPTSGSFGEQYF.

This clonotype came up once. The chain combines TRBV5-6 with TRBJ2-5, with D possibly matching TRBD1 (6 bases). CDR1 and CDR2 (germline): SGHDT, YYEEEE. Trimming cost V 7 bases and J 5 bases, with 15 bases left between them. There are 13 residues in the CDR3. The CDR3 DNA sequence: TGTGCCAGCCGACAGGTCGGAGTTGAGACCCAGTACTTC. This translates into CASRQVGVETQYF.

V usage is TRBV6-5 and J usage is TRBJ2-7; D not resolved. The CDR3 runs to 12 residues. V gave up 5 bases and J gave up 2 bases, with 7 bases separating them. CDR1 and CDR2 (germline): MNHEY, SVGAGI. The CDR3 bases are TGTGCCAGCAGTGATTACACCTACGAGCAGTACTTC. This gives the protein CASSDYTYEQYF.

The rearrangement joins TRBV20-1 to TRBJ2-1, with 16 bases fitting TRBD2. CDR1 and CDR2 from the germline V gene are DFQATT and SNEGSKA (reference sequence). V dropped 4 bases and J dropped 1; count of bases not matched to a gene: 7. The CDR3 runs to 18 residues. The CDR3 DNA follows: TGCAGTGCTACAGGGACTAGCGGGAGGGCTTTGTCCTACAATGAGCAGTTCTTC. Translation gives CSATGTSGRALSYNEQFF.

The V gene is TRBV29-1, the J gene TRBJ2-2; D remains ambiguous. Germline V gene data show CDR1 as SQVTM and CDR2 as ANQGSEA. This CDR3 is 13 amino acids long. Trimming took off 6 bases at V and 4 bases at J, with 12 bases between the two ends. The CDR3 nucleotides are TGCAGCGTCCGGCCCGAGTTCACCGGGGAGCTGTTTTTT. It encodes CSVRPEFTGELFF.

This chain uses TRBV6-2 or TRBV6-3 with TRBJ2-7; D gene ambiguous. The CDR3 runs to 14 residues. Trimming left V 0 bases short and J 2 bases short, with 8 bases between. CDR1 and CDR2 from the germline V gene are MNHEY and SVGEGT. The CDR3 loop is CASSYSWPPYEQYF. CDR3 in DNA: TGTGCCAGCAGTTACTCCTGGCCGCCCTACGAGCAGTACTTC.

A remark on this clonotype: The conserved phenylalanine or tryptophan is not found at the CDR3 terminus, so this likely reflects a read error. CDR3 DNA sequence: TGCAGCGTTGTTTCGCCCTACAATGAGCAGTTCTTG. Its protein is CSVVSPYNEQFL. The chain combines TRBV29-1 with TRBJ2-1; D is unresolved. The CDR3 has 12 amino acids. Germline-derived CDR1 and CDR2 are SQVTM and ANQGSEA. The germline V and J ends were trimmed by 4 bases and 2 bases, with 6 bases remaining between them.

The DNA of the CDR3 is TGCGCCAGCAGCCTTGGACAGCACACCGGGGAGCTGTTTTTT. Protein: CASSLGQHTGELFF. The rearrangement links TRBV4-1 to TRBJ2-2; possible D gene TRBD1, 6 bases. The CDR3 length is 14 residues. With 4 bases removed from V and 3 bases from J, the gap between germline ends came to 9 bases. Looked up from germline, CDR1 is MGHRA and CDR2 is YSYEKL.

This clonotype was counted once. The V and J genes are TRBV27 and TRBJ1-5; 10 bases are a match to TRBD1. V was pared by 5 bases and J by 6 bases, with 7 bases of the junction left unmatched. The CDR3 contains 15 residues. Germline CDR1 is MNHEY and CDR2 is SMNVEV (reference sequence). CDR3 nucleotides: TGTGCCAGCAGTCGGGACAGGGGAGCCGGTCAGCCCCAGCATTTT. Its translation is CASSRDRGAGQPQHF.

The rearrangement joins TRBV5-1 to TRBJ2-7, with 8 bases matching TRBD2. Germline trimming cut 0 bases from V and 2 bases from J; bases unmatched to any gene: 4. Germline V gene lookup returns CDR1 SGHRS and CDR2 YFSETQ. CDR3 length: 15 residues. The CDR3 region has the DNA TGCGCCAGCAGCTTGGAACGCGGGAGGCCCTACGAGCAGTACTTC. It codes for CASSLERGRPYEQYF.

This chain links TRBV29-1 with TRBJ2-2; 16 nucleotides line up with TRBD2. The germline V gene has CDR1 SQVTM and CDR2 ANQGSEA. V shed 3 bases and J 4 bases; nucleotides not matched to a gene: 5. CDR3 size: 17 residues. CDR3: CSVEGLAGGRGTGELFF. The CDR3 DNA is TGCAGCGTTGAGGGACTAGCGGGAGGGAGGGGCACCGGGGAGCTGTTTTTT.

This clonotype appeared a few times. V is TRBV5-6 and J is TRBJ2-7; D is undetermined. Germline CDR1 and CDR2: SGHDT and YYEEEE. This CDR3 region has 12 residues. V was pared by 0 bases and J by 6 bases, with 7 bases between. CDR3 coding DNA: TGTGCCAGCAGCTTGGGCCGAGGCGAGCAGTACTTC. Translated: CASSLGRGEQYF.

V usage is TRBV27 and J usage is TRBJ2-3; no clear D. With 8 bases removed from V and 1 base from J, the gap between germline ends came to 16 bases. In germline, CDR1 is MNHEY, CDR2 SMNVEV (reference sequence). The CDR3 is 15 amino acids. The CDR3 is CASSQLPSGTDTQYF. CDR3 nucleotides: TGTGCCAGCTCTCAATTGCCCTCGGGCACAGATACGCAGTATTTT.

This chain joins TRBV7-9 and TRBJ2-7; TRBD2 matches 7 bases. The CDR3 is 14 residues long. Trimming took 5 bases from V and 0 from J; bases not matched to a gene: 4. Germline CDR1 is SEHNR and CDR2 is FQNEAQ (reference sequence). This CDR3 reads CASSTERGSYEQYF. CDR3 sequence (DNA): TGTGCCAGCAGCACCGAGCGGGGCTCCTACGAGCAGTACTTC.

This chain joins TRBV6-2 or TRBV6-3 and TRBJ1-1, with unresolved D. Deletions cut 10 bases from V and 3 bases from J, with 15 bases between. This CDR3 spans 13 amino acids. Germline V CDR1 and CDR2: MNHEY, SVGEGT. The CDR3 loop reads CATVGVGYTEAFF. CDR3 in DNA: TGTGCCACTGTGGGAGTTGGGTACACTGAAGCTTTCTTT.

The chain recombines TRBV9 with TRBJ1-1; no definite D call. The CDR3 consists of 15 residues. Germline CDR1 SGDLS, CDR2 YYNGEE. The ends were cut back, 0 bases at V and 1 base at J, with 10 bases in the middle. CDR3 loop: CASSVDGGRNTEAFF. In DNA, the CDR3 is TGTGCCAGCAGCGTAGACGGAGGGAGGAACACTGAAGCTTTCTTT.

The chain is built from TRBV7-9 and TRBJ2-2; D remains ambiguous. V was trimmed by 1 base and J by 8 bases, leaving 2 bases between them. CDR1 and CDR2 (germline): SEHNR, FQNEAQ (reference sequence). The CDR3 runs 11 residues. CDR3: CASSLDGELFF. CDR3 nucleotide sequence: TGTGCCAGCAGCTTAGATGGGGAGCTGTTTTTT.

This chain uses TRBV20-1 with TRBJ2-2, with 10 bases aligning to TRBD2. The CDR3 totals 15 residues. Trimming took 6 bases from V and 5 from J; bases not matched to a gene: 9. Per the germline V gene, CDR1 is DFQATT and CDR2 is SNEGSKA (reference sequence). The CDR3 is CSAPGLAGDTGELFF. The CDR3 nucleotides read TGCAGTGCCCCCGGGCTAGCGGGAGATACCGGGGAGCTGTTTTTT.

The J gene is TRBJ1-1, the V gene TRBV4-1; possible D gene TRBD1, 5 bases. Germline CDR1 MGHRA, CDR2 YSYEKL. The CDR3 totals 15 residues. V lost 1 base to trimming and J lost 3 bases, with 12 bases between them. The CDR3 nucleotides are TGCGCCAGCAGCCAAGTGGGGGGGTTGGACACTGAAGCTTTCTTT. It specifies CASSQVGGLDTEAFF.

The chain recombines TRBV27 with TRBJ1-2, with D possibly TRBD1 on 5 matching bases. CDR3 length: 15 residues. Germline values: CDR1 MNHEY, CDR2 SMNVEV (reference sequence). With 2 bases removed from V and 8 bases from J, the gap between germline ends came to 18 bases. CDR3 in DNA: TGTGCCAGCAGTTTAACCCCTAACCGAGGGGTCGGCTACACCTTC. Protein product: CASSLTPNRGVGYTF.

V gene TRBV16 combines with J gene TRBJ2-7; D might be TRBD1 (6 bases). Germline loops: CDR1 KGHSY, CDR2 FQNENV. The CDR3 sequence is 13 residues long. V dropped 7 bases and J dropped 5 bases, with 15 bases sitting between them. CDR3 nucleotides: TGTGCCAGCACCCAGGGGCCCAGGGACGAGCAGTACTTC. Residues: CASTQGPRDEQYF.

The count of this clonotype is one. Here the CDR3 DNA reads TGCGCCAGCAGCTTGAATGAGGGACCCTACGAGCAGTACTTC. It encodes CASSLNEGPYEQYF. The rearrangement links TRBV5-1 to TRBJ2-7; TRBD1 or TRBD2 may be the D gene (5 bases each). V lost 1 base and J lost 2, with 10 bases in between. The CDR3 covers 14 residues. Germline V gives CDR1 SGHRS, CDR2 YFSETQ.